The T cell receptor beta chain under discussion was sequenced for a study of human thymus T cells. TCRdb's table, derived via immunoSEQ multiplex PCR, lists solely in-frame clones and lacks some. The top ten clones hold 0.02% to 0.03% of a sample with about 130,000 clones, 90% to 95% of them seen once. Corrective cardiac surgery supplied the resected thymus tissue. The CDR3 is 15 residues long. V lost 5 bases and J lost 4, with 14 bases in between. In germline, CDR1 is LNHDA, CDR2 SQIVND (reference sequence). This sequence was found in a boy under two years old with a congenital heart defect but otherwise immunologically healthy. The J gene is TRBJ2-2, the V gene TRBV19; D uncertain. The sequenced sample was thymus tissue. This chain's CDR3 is CASSPRDQPTGELFF. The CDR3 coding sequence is TGTGCCAGTAGTCCCCGAGACCAGCCCACCGGGGAGCTGTTTTTT.